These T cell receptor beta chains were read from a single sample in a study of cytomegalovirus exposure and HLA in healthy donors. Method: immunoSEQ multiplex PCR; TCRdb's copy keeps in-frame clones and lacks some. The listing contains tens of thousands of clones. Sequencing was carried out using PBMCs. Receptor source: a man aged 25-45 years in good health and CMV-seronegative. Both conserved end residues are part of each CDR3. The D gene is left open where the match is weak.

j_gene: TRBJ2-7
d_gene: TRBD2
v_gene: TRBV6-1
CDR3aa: CASSEVFSGSTYEQYF
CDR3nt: TGTGCCAGCAGTGAAGTATTCAGCGGGAGTACCTACGAGCAGTACTTC

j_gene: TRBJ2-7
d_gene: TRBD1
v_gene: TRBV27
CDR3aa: CASSRDRGYYEQYF
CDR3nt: TGTGCCAGCAGCCGGGACAGGGGATATTACGAGCAGTACTTC

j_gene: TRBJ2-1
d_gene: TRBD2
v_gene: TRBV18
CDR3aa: CASSPNSGRYNEQFF
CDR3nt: TGTGCCAGCTCACCAAATAGCGGGAGATACAATGAGCAGTTCTTC

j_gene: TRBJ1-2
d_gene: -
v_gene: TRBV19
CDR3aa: CASSIDPDRINYGYTF
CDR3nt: TGTGCCAGTAGTATAGACCCTGACAGGATCAACTATGGCTACACCTTC

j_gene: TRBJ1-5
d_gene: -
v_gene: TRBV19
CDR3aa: CASKTGLINQPQHF
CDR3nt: TGTGCCAGTAAAACTGGACTGATCAATCAGCCCCAGCATTTT

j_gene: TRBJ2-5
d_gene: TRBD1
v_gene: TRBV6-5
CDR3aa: CASSYYPTGQETQYF
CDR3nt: TGTGCCAGCAGTTACTATCCGACAGGGCAAGAGACCCAGTACTTC

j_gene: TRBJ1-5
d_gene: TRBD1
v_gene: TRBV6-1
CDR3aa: CASRGTGENQPQHF
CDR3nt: TGTGCCAGCAGGGGGACAGGAGAAAATCAGCCCCAGCATTTT

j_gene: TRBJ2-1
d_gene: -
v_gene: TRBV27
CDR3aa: CASAGRSEQFF
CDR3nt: TGTGCCAGTGCGGGAAGGAGTGAGCAGTTCTTC

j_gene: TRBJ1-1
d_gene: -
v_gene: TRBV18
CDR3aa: CASSPLDTNTEAFF
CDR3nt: TGTGCCAGCTCCCCACTGGACACTAACACTGAAGCTTTCTTT

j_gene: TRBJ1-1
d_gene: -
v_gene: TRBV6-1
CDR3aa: CASGRSLSNTEAFF
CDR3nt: TGTGCCAGCGGGAGGTCACTCTCGAACACTGAAGCTTTCTTT

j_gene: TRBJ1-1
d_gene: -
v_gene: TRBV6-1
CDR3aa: CASSERNRGYTEAFF
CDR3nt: TGTGCCAGCAGTGAACGAAACCGGGGGTACACTGAAGCTTTCTTT

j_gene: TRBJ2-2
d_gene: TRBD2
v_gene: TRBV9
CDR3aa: CASSEGTRGTGELFF
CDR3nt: TGTGCCAGCAGCGAGGGGACTAGAGGGACCGGGGAGCTGTTTTTT

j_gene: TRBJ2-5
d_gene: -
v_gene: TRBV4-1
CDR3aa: CASSQGPVPGETQYF
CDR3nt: TGCGCCAGCAGCCAAGGACCTGTGCCCGGGGAGACCCAGTACTTC

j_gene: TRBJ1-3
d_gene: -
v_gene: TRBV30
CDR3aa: CAWSQTGSGNTIYF
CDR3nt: TGTGCCTGGAGTCAGACCGGGTCTGGAAACACCATATATTTT

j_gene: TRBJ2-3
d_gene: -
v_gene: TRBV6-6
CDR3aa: CASSYLTNPTDTQYF
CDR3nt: TGTGCCAGCAGTTATCTTACTAACCCCACAGATACGCAGTATTTT

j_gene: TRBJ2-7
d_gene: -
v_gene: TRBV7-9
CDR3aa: CASSWSLGGRDEQYF
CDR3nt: TGTGCCAGCAGCTGGAGTCTCGGGGGGCGGGACGAGCAGTACTTC

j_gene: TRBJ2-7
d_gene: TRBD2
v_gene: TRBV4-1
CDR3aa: CASSQDRGLAEGYEQYF
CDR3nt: TGCGCCAGCAGCCAAGATCGAGGTCTAGCGGAGGGCTACGAGCAGTACTTC

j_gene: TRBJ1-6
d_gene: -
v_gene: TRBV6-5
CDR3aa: CASSTDSLRDSPLHF
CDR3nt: TGTGCCAGCAGTACGGACAGCCTAAGGGATTCACCCCTCCACTTT

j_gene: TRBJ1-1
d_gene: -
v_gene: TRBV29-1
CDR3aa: CSVAGRSKTEAFF
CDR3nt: TGCAGCGTTGCGGGTAGGTCGAAAACTGAAGCTTTCTTT

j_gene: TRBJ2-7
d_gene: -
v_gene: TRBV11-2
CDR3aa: CASSYTPRYEQYF
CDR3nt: TGTGCCAGCAGCTACACCCCACGCTACGAGCAGTACTTC

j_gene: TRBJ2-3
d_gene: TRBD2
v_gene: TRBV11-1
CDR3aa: CASSLAGGVDTQYF
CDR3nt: TGTGCCAGCAGCCTAGCGGGAGGTGTAGATACGCAGTATTTT

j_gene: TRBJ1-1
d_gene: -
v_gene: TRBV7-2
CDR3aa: CASSLSTGYGTEAFF
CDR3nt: TGTGCCAGCAGCTTATCGACAGGATACGGCACTGAAGCTTTCTTT

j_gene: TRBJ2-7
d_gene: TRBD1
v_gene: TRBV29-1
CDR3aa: CSVGQGALEQYF
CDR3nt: TGCAGCGTGGGACAGGGGGCTCTCGAGCAGTACTTC

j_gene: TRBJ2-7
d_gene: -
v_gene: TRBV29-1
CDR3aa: CSAGPLAHEQYF
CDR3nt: TGCAGCGCTGGTCCCTTGGCCCACGAGCAGTACTTC

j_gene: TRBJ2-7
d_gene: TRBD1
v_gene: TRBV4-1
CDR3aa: CASSQEGDRPYEQYF
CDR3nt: TGCGCCAGCAGCCAAGAAGGGGACAGGCCCTACGAGCAGTACTTC

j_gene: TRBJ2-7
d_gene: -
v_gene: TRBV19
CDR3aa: CASSNSGYEQYF
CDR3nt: TGTGCCAGTAGTAACTCAGGCTACGAGCAGTACTTC

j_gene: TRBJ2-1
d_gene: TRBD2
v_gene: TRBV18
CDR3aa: CASSPRGTSLQDEQFF
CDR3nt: TGTGCCAGCTCACCACGAGGGACTAGCCTTCAGGATGAGCAGTTCTTC

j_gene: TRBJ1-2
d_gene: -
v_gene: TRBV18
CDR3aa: CASSPVDRSPLGYTF
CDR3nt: TGTGCCAGCTCACCCGTCGACAGGAGTCCTTTGGGCTACACCTTC

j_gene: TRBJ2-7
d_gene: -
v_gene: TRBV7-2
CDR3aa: CASSTSVYAYEQYF
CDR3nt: TGTGCCAGCAGCACGTCGGTCTACGCCTACGAGCAGTACTTC

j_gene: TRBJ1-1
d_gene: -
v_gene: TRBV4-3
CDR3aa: CASSQVGGVVNTEAFF
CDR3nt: TGCGCCAGCAGCCAAGTAGGGGGAGTGGTGAACACTGAAGCTTTCTTT

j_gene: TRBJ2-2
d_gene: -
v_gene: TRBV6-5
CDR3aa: CASSPGLNTGELFF
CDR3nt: TGTGCCAGCAGTCCGGGACTTAACACCGGGGAGCTGTTTTTT

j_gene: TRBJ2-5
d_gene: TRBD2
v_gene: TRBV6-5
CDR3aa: CASSPDSGRPETQYF
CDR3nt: TGTGCCAGCAGCCCTGATAGCGGGAGGCCCGAGACCCAGTACTTC

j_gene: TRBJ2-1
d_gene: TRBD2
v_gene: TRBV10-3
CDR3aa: CAIMSPGTSGLTMFF
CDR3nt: TGTGCCATCATGTCCCCGGGGACTAGCGGCCTTACCATGTTCTTC

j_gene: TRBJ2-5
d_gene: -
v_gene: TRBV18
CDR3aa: CASSWGQGQETQYF
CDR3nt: TGTGCCAGCTCATGGGGACAAGGACAAGAGACCCAGTACTTC

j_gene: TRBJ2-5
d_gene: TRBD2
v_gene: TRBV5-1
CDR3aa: CASRRIAGGPVEETQYF
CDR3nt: TGCGCCAGCAGACGGATAGCGGGAGGGCCTGTGGAGGAGACCCAGTACTTC

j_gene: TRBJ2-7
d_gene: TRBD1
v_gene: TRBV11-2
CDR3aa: CASNPGQGWLYEQYF
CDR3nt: TGTGCCAGCAACCCGGGACAGGGATGGCTCTACGAGCAGTACTTC

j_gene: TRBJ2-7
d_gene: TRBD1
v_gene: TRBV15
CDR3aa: CATSGTGLNEQYF
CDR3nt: TGTGCCACCAGTGGGACAGGGTTAAACGAGCAGTACTTC

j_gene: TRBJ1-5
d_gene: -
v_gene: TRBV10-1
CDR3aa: CASSESRQGQPQHF
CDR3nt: TGCGCCAGCAGTGAGTCCAGGCAGGGCCAGCCCCAGCATTTT

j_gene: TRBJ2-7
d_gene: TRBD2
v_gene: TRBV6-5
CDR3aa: CASSVAGVTYEQYF
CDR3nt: TGTGCCAGCAGTGTAGCGGGAGTGACCTACGAGCAGTACTTC

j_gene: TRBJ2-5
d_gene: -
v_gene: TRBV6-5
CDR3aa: CASSYARLDGKTQYF
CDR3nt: TGTGCCAGCAGTTACGCGCGACTAGATGGAAAGACCCAGTACTTC

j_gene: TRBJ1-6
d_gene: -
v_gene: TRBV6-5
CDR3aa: CASRAAGGGLHF
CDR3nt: TGTGCCAGCAGGGCGGCGGGAGGGGGCCTCCACTTT